The present T cell receptor (beta chain) was sequenced within a study of blood T cells in healthy people across ages (dated by TCRdb to the mid-2010s). At the level of the whole study: In model experiments, template switching captured about one uniquely barcoded TCR beta cDNA molecule for every two T cells. Donors were grouped into four age groups: young (average roughly 15 years), middle-aged (around 39), aged (about 60) and long-lived (about 89). To track age-related changes in TCR beta repertoire diversity, the study relied on deep sequencing normalized with unique cDNA molecular identifiers. To avoid experimental bias, donors of different ages were spread randomly across the sequencing lanes. For two donors (one aged 18 to 29 and one aged 80 or older), the study analyzed two additional independent replicas of 1 million unique cDNA reads from the same blood draw. On the study overall, not on this receptor specifically: As age increased, observed TCR beta diversity per million T cells dropped in a roughly linear way, and a significant reduction was already evident by age 40. Compared with the aged group, more naive CD4+ T cells, fewer expanded clones and increased TCR diversity were shown by the long-lived group, suggesting age selection. Estimates of total diversity based on one million sequenced T cells were regarded as lower bounds and as underestimates. Conclusive comparison of naive and antigen-experienced compartments was prevented by the profiling of bulk unsorted PBMCs. The CMV infection status of donors was not known, potentially confounding age-related changes in expanded clonotypes. A strong correlation was found between observed TCR beta diversity and the percentage of naive T cells measured by flow cytometry.

With respect to this clonotype: Its specific antigen is unknown. No qualities accompany the bases; no much larger clone lies one base away.

The library was generated by 5' RACE. Sequencing was carried out with an Illumina HiSeq 2500. A second PCR of about 7 to 12 cycles was run with a J-beta primer mix and a sample-barcoded 5' primer. A unique molecular identifier was introduced onto each TCR beta cDNA molecule by a template-switch 5' adaptor carrying 12 random nucleotides. At least 3 million CDR3-containing paired-end reads were obtained from each sample. The Mint cDNA synthesis kit, primed by a TRBC-specific oligonucleotide, was used to synthesize first-strand cDNA from all RNA. All cDNA was treated with uracil-DNA glycosylase and then went through a first 18-cycle PCR with the universal primers M1SS and BC2_uni_R. In the source study's methods: For normalization, 1 million high-quality reads, each with a distinct molecular identifier, were randomly selected from each sample. Reads with shared molecular identifiers were discarded instead of being binned into consensus sequences. MiTCR, with a Q25 quality threshold and the strictest error-elimination algorithm, was used for CDR3 identification, clonotype clustering and error correction. A nonparametric unseen species model using Euler transformation provided a lower-bound estimate of total TCR beta diversity. In TCRdb, the public reads were trimmed at Q25 with fastp and aligned with MiXCR, with productive beta chains retained. Records with the same CDR3 protein are collapsed into one entry carrying the most frequent genes and DNA. V and J calls and clone size were set by TCRdb, not the authors. In this sample the table shows some 1 million distinct CDR3 sequences, more than 35% of which occur a single time. The ten largest make up 15% to 20% of the sample.

Systemically healthy Caucasian individuals from Russia, approximately 39 in total and aged about 6 to 95 years, were included as donors. Each donor gave 8.5 to 10 milliliters of peripheral blood, collected into EDTA-treated Vacutainer tubes. Ficoll-Paque density-gradient centrifugation was used to isolate PBMCs, with at least 6 million per sample. Trizol reagent was used to extract total RNA from PBMCs, with at least 6 micrograms per sample. For every donor, flow cytometry on a PBMC aliquot measured the percentage of naive CD45RAhigh/CD27high T cells. The sequence derives from a woman in her sixties or seventies in good health. Material for sequencing was blood.

The CDR3 region: CASSAQAVGLRGYEQYF. The bases read TGCGCCAGCAGCGCCCAGGCCGTGGGATTACGGGGCTACGAGCAGTACTTC. Recombination linked TRBV4-1 to TRBJ2-4; tentative D gene TRBD2, with 5 bases matching. Matching the DNA end better, TRBJ2-7 makes the J call doubtful. Counted from cysteine to phenylalanine, this CDR3 has 17 amino acids. Just the 51-base CDR3 DNA is kept, in frame starting at base 1. Looking up the germline V gene yields CDR1 MGHRA and CDR2 YSYEKL.